This T cell receptor beta chain was sequenced during a study of T-cell reconstitution after alpha-beta-depleted transplantation in children. During its preparation, the TCRbeta library received unique molecular identifiers. TCRdb re-analysed the PCR reads in MiXCR, keeping a single row per CDR3 protein. The sample holds about 200,000 distinct CDR3 sequences, roughly 6.6% seen once. Germline V CDR1 and CDR2: SGHVS, FQNEAQ. This CDR3 contains 16 residues. Trimming took 0 bases from V and 7 from J; bases not matched to a gene: 3. This sequence joins TRBV7-8 and TRBJ1-6; TRBD1 aligns across 10 bases. Sequenced here: PBMCs, sampled before TCRalphabeta/CD19-depleted stem cell transplant. This receptor was identified in a boy aged 2-15 years with acute lymphoblastic leukemia, due to receive a stem cell transplant. The CDR3 sequence is CASSLALGQGNSPLHF. CDR3 bases: TGTGCCAGCAGCTTAGCACTGGGACAGGGGAATTCACCCCTCCACTTT.